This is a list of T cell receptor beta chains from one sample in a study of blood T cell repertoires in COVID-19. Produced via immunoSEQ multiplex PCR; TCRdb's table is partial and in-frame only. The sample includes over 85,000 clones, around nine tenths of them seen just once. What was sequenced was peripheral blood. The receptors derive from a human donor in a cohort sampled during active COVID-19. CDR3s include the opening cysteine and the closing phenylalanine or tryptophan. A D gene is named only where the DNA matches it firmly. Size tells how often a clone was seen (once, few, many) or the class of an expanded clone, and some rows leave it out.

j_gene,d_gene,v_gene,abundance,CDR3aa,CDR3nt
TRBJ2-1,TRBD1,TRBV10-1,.,CASSDRGLDEQFF,TGCGCCAGCAGTGACAGGGGGTTGGATGAGCAGTTCTTC
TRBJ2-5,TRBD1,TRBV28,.,CASSQGTGATEETQYF,TGTGCCAGCAGTCAGGGGACAGGGGCGACCGAAGAGACCCAGTACTTC
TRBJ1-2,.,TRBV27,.,CASSLITPLFGYTF,TGTGCCAGCAGTTTAATAACACCCTTATTTGGCTACACCTTC
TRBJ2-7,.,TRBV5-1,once,CASSLEGTPEQYF,TGCGCCAGCAGCTTGGAGGGGACACCTGAGCAGTACTTC
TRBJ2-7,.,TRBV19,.,CASSLDSTYEQYF,TGTGCCAGTAGCCTTGACAGTACCTACGAGCAGTACTTC
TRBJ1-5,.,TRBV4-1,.,CASSQAGTSNQPQHF,TGCGCCAGCAGCCAAGCCGGGACAAGCAATCAGCCCCAGCATTTT
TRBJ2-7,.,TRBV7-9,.,CASSRGQVYEQYF,TGTGCCAGCAGCCGAGGGCAGGTGTACGAGCAGTACTTC
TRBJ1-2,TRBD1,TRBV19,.,CASSIPSDRDSNYGYTF,TGTGCCAGTAGTATCCCATCCGACAGGGACTCTAACTATGGCTACACCTTC
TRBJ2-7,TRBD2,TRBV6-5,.,CASRLWEGRDEQYF,TGTGCCAGCAGACTATGGGAGGGCCGCGACGAGCAGTACTTC
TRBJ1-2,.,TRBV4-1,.,CASSQEGQRRINYGYTF,TGCGCCAGCAGCCAAGAGGGACAAAGGAGAATCAACTATGGCTACACCTTC
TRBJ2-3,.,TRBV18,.,CASSDDQGDTQYF,TGTGCCAGCTCAGACGACCAGGGCGATACGCAGTATTTT
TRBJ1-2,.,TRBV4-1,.,CASSQEGGSYGYTF,TGCGCCAGCAGCCAAGAAGGAGGATCTTATGGCTACACCTTC
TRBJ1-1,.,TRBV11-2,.,CASSVYLAEAFF,TGTGCCAGCAGCGTATACCTAGCTGAAGCTTTCTTT
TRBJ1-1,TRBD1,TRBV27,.,CASSGKTGGYPEAFF,TGTGCCAGCAGTGGAAAGACAGGGGGATACCCTGAAGCTTTCTTT
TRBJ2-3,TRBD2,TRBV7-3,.,CASSFRLAGVGDTQYF,TGTGCCAGCAGCTTTAGACTAGCGGGTGTCGGAGATACGCAGTATTTT
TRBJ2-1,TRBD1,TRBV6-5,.,CASSFRDRGDNEQFF,TGTGCCAGCAGTTTCCGGGACAGGGGGGACAATGAGCAGTTCTTC
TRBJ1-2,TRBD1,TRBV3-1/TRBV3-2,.,CASSLQGARNYGYTF,TGTGCCAGCAGCCTCCAGGGGGCGCGTAACTATGGCTACACCTTC
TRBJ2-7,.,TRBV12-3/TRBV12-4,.,CASSLFNYEQYF,TGTGCCAGCAGTTTATTTAACTACGAGCAGTACTTC
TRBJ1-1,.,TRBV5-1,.,CASSLAGPGEAFF,TGCGCCAGCAGCTTGGCCGGTCCGGGGGAAGCTTTCTTT
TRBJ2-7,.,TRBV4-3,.,CASSQAAGGSSYEQYF,TGCGCCAGCAGCCAAGCCGCTGGAGGGAGTAGTTACGAGCAGTACTTC
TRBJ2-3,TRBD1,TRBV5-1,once,CASSSTGDRTDTQYF,TGCGCCAGCAGCTCTACAGGGGACCGCACAGATACGCAGTATTTT
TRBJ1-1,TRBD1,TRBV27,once,CASTPHRGGNTEAFF,TGTGCCAGCACCCCTCACAGGGGAGGGAACACTGAAGCTTTCTTT
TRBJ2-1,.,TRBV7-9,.,CASSLRSASWNEQFF,TGTGCCAGCAGCTTACGGTCTGCTAGCTGGAATGAGCAGTTCTTC
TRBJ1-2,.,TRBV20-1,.,CSASGGALGYGYTF,TGCAGTGCTAGTGGCGGGGCGCTTGGCTATGGCTACACCTTC
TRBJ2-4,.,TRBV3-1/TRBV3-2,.,CASSQDYYENIQYF,TGTGCCAGCAGCCAAGATTACTATGAAAACATTCAGTACTTC
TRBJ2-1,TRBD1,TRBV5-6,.,CASNFPNTGVPFF,TGTGCCAGCAACTTTCCTAACACAGGGGTCCCGTTCTTC
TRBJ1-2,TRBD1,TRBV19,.,CASTGRDRGDYGYTF,TGTGCCAGTACCGGACGGGACAGGGGGGACTATGGCTACACCTTC
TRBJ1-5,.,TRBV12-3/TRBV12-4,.,CASRRTDNQPQHF,TGTGCCAGCAGGCGGACAGACAATCAGCCCCAGCATTTT
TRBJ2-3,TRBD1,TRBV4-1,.,CASSHSGQGTDTQYF,TGCGCCAGCAGCCACTCGGGACAGGGTACAGATACGCAGTATTTT
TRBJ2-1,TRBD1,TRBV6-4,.,CASSGGTGDEQFF,TGTGCCAGCAGTGGCGGGACAGGGGATGAGCAGTTCTTC
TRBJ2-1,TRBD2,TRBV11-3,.,CASSLDSGSSYNEQFF,TGTGCCAGCAGCTTAGATAGCGGGAGCTCCTACAATGAGCAGTTCTTC
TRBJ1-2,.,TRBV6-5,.,CASTEQANYGYTF,TGTGCCAGCACCGAACAGGCTAACTATGGCTACACCTTC
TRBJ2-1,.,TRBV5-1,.,CASSSGGLGENEQFF,TGCGCCAGCAGCTCCGGGGGGCTGGGTGAAAATGAGCAGTTCTTC
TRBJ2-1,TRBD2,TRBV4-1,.,CASSSTSGGNNEQFF,TGCGCCAGCAGCTCGACTAGCGGGGGGAACAATGAGCAGTTCTTC
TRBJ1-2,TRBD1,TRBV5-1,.,CASSPGQGEGYTF,TGCGCCAGCAGCCCCGGACAGGGCGAGGGCTACACCTTC
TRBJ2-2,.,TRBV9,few,CASTGNTGELFF,TGTGCCAGCACAGGGAACACCGGGGAGCTGTTTTTT
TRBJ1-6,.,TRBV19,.,CASSFRAGIGENSPLHF,TGTGCCAGTAGTTTCCGGGCGGGAATAGGGGAGAATTCACCCCTCCACTTT
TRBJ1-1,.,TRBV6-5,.,CASTTDRMNTEAFF,TGTGCCAGCACGACGGACAGAATGAACACTGAAGCTTTCTTT
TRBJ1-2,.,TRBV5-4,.,CASSLPPLGYTF,TGTGCCAGCAGCCTACCGCCCCTTGGCTACACCTTC
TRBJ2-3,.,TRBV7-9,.,CASSSLTDTQYF,TGTGCCAGCAGCTCCTTGACAGATACGCAGTATTTT
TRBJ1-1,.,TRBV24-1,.,CATSDDSGRAFF,TGTGCCACCAGTGATGATTCAGGGCGGGCTTTCTTT
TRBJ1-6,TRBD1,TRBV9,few,CASSAGGSPLHF,TGTGCCAGCAGCGCAGGGGGCTCACCCCTCCACTTT
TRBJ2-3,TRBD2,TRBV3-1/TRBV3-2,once,CASSPLLADTQYF,TGTGCCAGCAGCCCTTTACTAGCGGATACGCAGTATTTT
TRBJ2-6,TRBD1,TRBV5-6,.,CASRDLQGSGANVLTF,TGTGCCAGCAGGGATTTACAGGGGTCTGGGGCCAACGTCCTGACTTTC
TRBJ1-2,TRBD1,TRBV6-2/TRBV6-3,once,CASSDRDPSYYGYTF,TGTGCCAGCAGTGACAGGGACCCTAGCTACTATGGCTACACCTTC
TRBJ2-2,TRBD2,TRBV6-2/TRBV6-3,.,CASSYSMLAGAVTGELFF,TGTGCCAGCAGTTACTCGATGTTAGCGGGGGCCGTCACCGGGGAGCTGTTTTTT
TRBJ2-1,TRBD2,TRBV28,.,CASSFSGGRANEQFF,TGTGCCAGCAGTTTTTCGGGCGGGAGGGCGAATGAGCAGTTCTTC
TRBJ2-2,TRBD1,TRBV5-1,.,CASSLAGTGNTGELFF,TGCGCCAGCAGCTTGGCCGGGACAGGGAACACCGGGGAGCTGTTTTTT
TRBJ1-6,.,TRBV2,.,CASSEGGEYNSPLHF,TGTGCCAGCAGTGAAGGGGGGGAGTATAATTCACCCCTCCACTTT
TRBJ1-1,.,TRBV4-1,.,CASSHSGPNTEAFF,TGCGCCAGCAGCCACAGCGGACCGAACACTGAAGCTTTCTTT
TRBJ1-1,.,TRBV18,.,CASSPFQSIEAFF,TGTGCCAGCTCACCATTCCAATCTATTGAAGCTTTCTTT
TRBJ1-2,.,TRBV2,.,CASWRQGINYGYTF,TGTGCCAGCTGGAGGCAGGGGATAAACTATGGCTACACCTTC
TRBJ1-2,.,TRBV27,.,CASSPVRTRYGYTF,TGTGCCAGCAGCCCGGTCCGGACACGCTATGGCTACACCTTC
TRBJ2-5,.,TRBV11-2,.,CASSLGGSGISETQYF,TGTGCCAGCAGCTTAGGGGGTTCAGGGATAAGTGAGACCCAGTACTTC